The 11 T cell receptor beta chains presented below share a single source sample, sequenced in a study of vaccination and CD4 T cells after COVID-19. Time point meaning: late sampling 161 to 241 days after vaccination in three convalescent patients. Treatment: approximately nine-day PBMC culture with coronavirus spike peptide pools or control peptides (ViraFEST assay). Their cognate antigens are unknown. The Oncomine TCR Beta short-read assay generated sequence data from the DNA of cultured CD4+ T cells. TCRdb passed the PCR reads through MiXCR, listing each CDR3 protein once. This sample has about 24,000 distinct CDR3 sequences, with around 40% found just once. The material was CD4+ T cells from blood, cultured in vitro, obtained about 7 months after SARS-CoV-2 vaccination. These receptors originate from a human donor who had recovered from COVID-19.

The sample holds a few counts of this clonotype. The rearrangement uses TRBV20-1 and TRBJ2-1; 11 nucleotides line up with TRBD2. The V segment lost 6 bases and the J segment 2 bases; nucleotides outside the gene matches: 3. The CDR3 is 14 amino acids. CDR1 and CDR2 (germline): DFQATT, SNEGSKA (reference sequence). CDR3 DNA: TGCAGTGCGAAACTAGCGGGAGCCTACAATGAGCAGTTCTTC. This codes for CSAKLAGAYNEQFF.

This clonotype was seen a few times. This chain uses TRBV20-1 with TRBJ2-7; the match to TRBD1 covers 10 bases. Trimming at V came to 7 bases and at J to 4 bases, leaving 7 bases not matched to a gene. Germline CDR1 DFQATT, CDR2 SNEGSKA (reference sequence). The CDR3 sequence is 13 residues long. CDR3 nucleotides: TGCAGTGTTCGGACAGGGGGTTTTTACGAGCAGTACTTC. Its translation is CSVRTGGFYEQYF.

The table lists this clonotype with a few counts. The V call is TRBV20-1, the J call TRBJ1-2, with D possibly matching TRBD1 (5 bases). Trimming removed 6 bases from V and 5 bases from J, with 28 bases in between. The germline CDR1 and CDR2 sequences are DFQATT and SNEGSKA (reference sequence). The CDR3 is 17 residues long. The CDR3 region is CSAASLGQGSLGYGYTF. CDR3 nucleotides: TGCAGTGCCGCGTCCCTCGGGCAGGGAAGTCTGGGGTATGGCTACACCTTC.

This clonotype came up a few times. This chain links TRBV15 with TRBJ2-1; the D gene is possibly TRBD2 (6 bases). Germline-derived CDR1 and CDR2 are LNHNV and YYDKDF (reference sequence). This CDR3 region has 15 residues. V lost 0 bases and J lost 1, with 7 bases in between. The DNA of the CDR3 is TGTGCCACCAGCAGAGACGCGGGATCCTACAATGAGCAGTTCTTC. The encoded protein is CATSRDAGSYNEQFF.

The rearrangement links TRBV20-1 to TRBJ2-5, with D perhaps TRBD1 (5 bases). There are 16 residues in the CDR3. Per the germline V gene, CDR1 is DFQATT and CDR2 is SNEGSKA (reference sequence). Trimming cost V 0 bases and J 3 bases, with 17 bases left between them. The CDR3 here is CSARDPTGAPEETQYF. In nucleotides, the CDR3 is TGCAGTGCTAGAGATCCTACAGGAGCCCCCGAAGAGACCCAGTACTTC.

This chain links TRBV28 with TRBJ1-5, with no clear D. Germline V lookup: CDR1 MDHEN, CDR2 SYDVKM. The CDR3 is made up of 13 amino acids. Trimming shortened V by 8 bases and J by 2 bases, and 10 bases separated the two germline ends. Here the CDR3 reads CASAYTRNQPQHF. CDR3 DNA sequence: TGTGCCAGCGCTTACACTCGCAATCAGCCCCAGCATTTT.

The CDR3 region has the DNA TGTGCCACCAGCAGAGATAGGGGGGGCAGCTACGAGCAGTACTTC. Its protein is CATSRDRGGSYEQYF. This chain uses TRBV15 with TRBJ2-7; weak D call: TRBD2 (7 bases). The germline CDR1 and CDR2 sequences are LNHNV and YYDKDF (reference sequence). CDR3 size: 15 residues. V lost 0 bases to trimming and J lost 3 bases, with 12 bases between them.

This clonotype was picked up a small number of times. J is TRBJ1-2 and V is TRBV5-4, with unresolved D. The CDR3 spans 14 residues. CDR1 and CDR2 from the germline V gene are SGHNT and YYREEE (reference sequence). The V and J ends lost 8 bases and 4 bases respectively, with 18 bases between them. The CDR3: CASRRAVGSYGYTF. The DNA for the CDR3 is TGTGCCAGTAGGCGGGCAGTGGGGTCCTATGGCTACACCTTC.

The V gene is TRBV20-1, the J gene TRBJ2-1; 12 bases fit TRBD2. Trimming at V came to 1 base and at J to 8 bases, leaving 9 bases not matched to a gene. This CDR3 has 16 amino acids. CDR1 DFQATT and CDR2 SNEGSKA come from the germline V gene (reference sequence). CDR3 nucleotide sequence: TGCAGTGCTAGAGGGACTAGCGGGGCAAGAGGCCATGAGCAGTTCTTC. It is translated as CSARGTSGARGHEQFF.

This clonotype has a handful of counts. The rearrangement links TRBV7-8 to TRBJ2-3; no reliable D call. This CDR3 contains 15 residues. Germline CDR1 and CDR2: SGHVS and FQNEAQ. V dropped 0 bases and J dropped 0 bases, with 7 bases sitting between them. The DNA for the CDR3 is TGTGCCAGCAGCTTAGCTTCCGGGAGCACAGATACGCAGTATTTT. Translation: CASSLASGSTDTQYF.

The chain recombines TRBV28 with TRBJ1-2, with 8 bases aligning to TRBD1. The germline gives CDR1 MDHEN, CDR2 SYDVKM. The CDR3 spans 14 residues. J was trimmed by 5 bases and V by 3 bases; bases with no gene match: 5. The CDR3 sequence: CASSFGQGSYGYTF. DNA for the CDR3: TGTGCCAGCAGTTTCGGACAGGGTTCGTATGGCTACACCTTC.